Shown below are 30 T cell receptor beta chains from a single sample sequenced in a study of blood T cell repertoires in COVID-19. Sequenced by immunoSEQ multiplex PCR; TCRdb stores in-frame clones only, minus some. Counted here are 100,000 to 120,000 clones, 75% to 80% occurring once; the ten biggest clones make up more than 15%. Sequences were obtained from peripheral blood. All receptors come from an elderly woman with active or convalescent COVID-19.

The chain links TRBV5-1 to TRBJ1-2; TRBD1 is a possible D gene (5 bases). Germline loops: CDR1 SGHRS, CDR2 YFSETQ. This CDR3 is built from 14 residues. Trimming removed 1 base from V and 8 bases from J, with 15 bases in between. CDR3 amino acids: CASSLWALGPGYTF. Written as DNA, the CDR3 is TGCGCCAGCAGCTTGTGGGCGTTGGGGCCCGGCTACACCTTC. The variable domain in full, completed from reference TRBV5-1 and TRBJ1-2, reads KAGVTQTPRYLIKTRGQQVTLSCSPISGHRSVSWYQQTPGQGLQFLFEYFSETQRNKGNFPGRFSGRQFSNSRSEMNVSTLELGDSALYLCASSLWALGPGYTFGSGTRLTVV.

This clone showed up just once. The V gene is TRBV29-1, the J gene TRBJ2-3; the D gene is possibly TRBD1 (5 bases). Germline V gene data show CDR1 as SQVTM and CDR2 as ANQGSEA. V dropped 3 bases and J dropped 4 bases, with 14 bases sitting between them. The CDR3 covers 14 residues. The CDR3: CSVEPTATSDTQYF. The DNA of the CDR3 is TGCAGCGTTGAGCCGACAGCAACCTCAGATACGCAGTATTTT.

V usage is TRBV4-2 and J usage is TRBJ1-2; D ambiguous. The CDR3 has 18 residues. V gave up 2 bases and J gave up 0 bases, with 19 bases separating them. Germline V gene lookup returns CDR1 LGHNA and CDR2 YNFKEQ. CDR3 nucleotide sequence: TGTGCCAGCAGCCAAAAATACCTAATGCGTGCCTCTAACTATGGCTACACCTTC. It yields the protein CASSQKYLMRASNYGYTF.

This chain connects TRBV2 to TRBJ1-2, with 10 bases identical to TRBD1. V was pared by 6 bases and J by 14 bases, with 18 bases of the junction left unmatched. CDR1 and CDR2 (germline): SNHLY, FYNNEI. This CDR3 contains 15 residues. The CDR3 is CASSSGQGLLYGGTF. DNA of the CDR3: TGTGCCAGCAGCTCGGGACAGGGGTTACTCTATGGGGGGACCTTC.

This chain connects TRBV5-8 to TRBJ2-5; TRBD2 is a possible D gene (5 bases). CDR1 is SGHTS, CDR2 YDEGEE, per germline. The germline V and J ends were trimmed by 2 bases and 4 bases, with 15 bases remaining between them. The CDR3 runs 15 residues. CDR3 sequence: CASSFYVGELETQYF. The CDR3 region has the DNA TGTGCCAGCAGCTTTTATGTCGGGGAACTAGAGACCCAGTACTTC.

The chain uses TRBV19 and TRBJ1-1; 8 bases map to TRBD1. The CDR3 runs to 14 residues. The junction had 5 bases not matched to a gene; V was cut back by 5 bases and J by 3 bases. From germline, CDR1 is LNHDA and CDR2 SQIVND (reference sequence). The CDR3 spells CASSGQGGYTEAFF. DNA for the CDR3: TGTGCCAGTAGTGGACAGGGAGGGTACACTGAAGCTTTCTTT. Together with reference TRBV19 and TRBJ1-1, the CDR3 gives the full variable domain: DGGITQSPKYLFRKEGQNVTLSCEQNLNHDAMYWYRQDPGQGLRLIYYSQIVNDFQKGDIAEGYSVSREKKESFPLTVTSAQKNPTAFYLCASSGQGGYTEAFFGQGTRLTVV.

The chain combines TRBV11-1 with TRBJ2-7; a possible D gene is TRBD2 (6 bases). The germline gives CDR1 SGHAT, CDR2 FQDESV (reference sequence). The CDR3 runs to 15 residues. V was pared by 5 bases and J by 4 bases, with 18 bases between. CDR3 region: CASSPRSRGYYEQYF. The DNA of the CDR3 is TGTGCCAGCAGCCCCCGGTCGCGGGGATATTACGAGCAGTACTTC.

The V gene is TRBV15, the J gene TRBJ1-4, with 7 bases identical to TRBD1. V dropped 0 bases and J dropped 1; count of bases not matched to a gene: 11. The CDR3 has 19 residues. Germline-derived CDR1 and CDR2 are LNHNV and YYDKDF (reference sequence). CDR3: CATSRDVGTVGGTNEKLFF. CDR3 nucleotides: TGTGCCACCAGCAGAGATGTTGGGACAGTTGGGGGAACTAATGAAAAACTGTTTTTT.

CDR3 sequence (DNA): TGTGCCAGCAAAAAGCGGGGCAACAATGAGCAGTTCTTC. Translated: CASKKRGNNEQFF. This chain joins TRBV2 and TRBJ2-1; TRBD2 agrees at 7 bases. V was clipped by 7 bases and J by 5 bases; unmatched bases: 5. The CDR3 runs to 13 residues. CDR1 and CDR2 (germline): SNHLY, FYNNEI.

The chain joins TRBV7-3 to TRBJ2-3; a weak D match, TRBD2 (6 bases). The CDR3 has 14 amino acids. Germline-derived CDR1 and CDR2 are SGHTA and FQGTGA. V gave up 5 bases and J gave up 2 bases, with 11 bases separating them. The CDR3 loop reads CASSPLATTDTQYF. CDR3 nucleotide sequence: TGTGCCAGCAGCCCCCTAGCGACCACAGATACGCAGTATTTT.

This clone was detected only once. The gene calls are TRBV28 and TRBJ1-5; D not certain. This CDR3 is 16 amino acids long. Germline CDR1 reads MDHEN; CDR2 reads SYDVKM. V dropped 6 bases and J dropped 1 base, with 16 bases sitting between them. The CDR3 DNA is TGTGCCAGCAGCTACGTAGCCGTATTCAGCAATCAGCCCCAGCATTTT. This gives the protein CASSYVAVFSNQPQHF.

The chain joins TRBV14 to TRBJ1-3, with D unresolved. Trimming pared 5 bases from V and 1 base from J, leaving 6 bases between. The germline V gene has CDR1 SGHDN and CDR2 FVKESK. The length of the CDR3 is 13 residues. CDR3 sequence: CASSSNSGNTIYF. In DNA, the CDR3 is TGTGCCAGCAGCTCTAATTCTGGAAACACCATATATTTT.

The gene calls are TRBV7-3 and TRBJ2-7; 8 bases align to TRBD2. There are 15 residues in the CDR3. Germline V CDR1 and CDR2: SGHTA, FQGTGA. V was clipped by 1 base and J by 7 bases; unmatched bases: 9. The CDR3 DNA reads TGTGCCAGCAGCTTAAGGGGAGGAAGACTAGCGGAGCAGTACTTC. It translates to CASSLRGGRLAEQYF.

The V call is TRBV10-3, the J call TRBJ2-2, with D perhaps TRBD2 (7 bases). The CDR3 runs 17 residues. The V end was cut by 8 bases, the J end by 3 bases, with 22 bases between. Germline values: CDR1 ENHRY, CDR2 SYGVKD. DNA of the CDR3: TGTGCCATCCGTACGGGGGGCGGGAGAGGCGACACCGGGGAGCTGTTTTTT. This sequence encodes CAIRTGGGRGDTGELFF.

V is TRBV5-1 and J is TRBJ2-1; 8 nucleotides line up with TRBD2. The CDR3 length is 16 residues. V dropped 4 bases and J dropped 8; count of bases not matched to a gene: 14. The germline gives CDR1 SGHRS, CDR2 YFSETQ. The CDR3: CASSHEGTRGSDEQFF. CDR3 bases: TGCGCCAGCAGCCATGAGGGGACTAGGGGTTCTGATGAGCAGTTCTTC. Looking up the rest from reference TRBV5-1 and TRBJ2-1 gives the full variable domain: KAGVTQTPRYLIKTRGQQVTLSCSPISGHRSVSWYQQTPGQGLQFLFEYFSETQRNKGNFPGRFSGRQFSNSRSEMNVSTLELGDSALYLCASSHEGTRGSDEQFFGPGTRLTVL.

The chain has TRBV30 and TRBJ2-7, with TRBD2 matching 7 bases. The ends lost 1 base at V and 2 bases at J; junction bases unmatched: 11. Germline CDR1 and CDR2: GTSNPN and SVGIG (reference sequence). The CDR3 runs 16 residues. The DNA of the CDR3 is TGTGCCTGGAGTGGCTGGGAGGGCAGGGAGCCCTACGAGCAGTACTTC. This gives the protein CAWSGWEGREPYEQYF.

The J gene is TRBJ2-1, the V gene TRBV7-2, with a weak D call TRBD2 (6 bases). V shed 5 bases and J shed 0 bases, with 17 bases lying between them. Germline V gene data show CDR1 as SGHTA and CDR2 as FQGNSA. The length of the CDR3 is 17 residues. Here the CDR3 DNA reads TGTGCCAGCAGCCCCCAACCCGGGACTTTCTCCTACAATGAGCAGTTCTTC. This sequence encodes CASSPQPGTFSYNEQFF. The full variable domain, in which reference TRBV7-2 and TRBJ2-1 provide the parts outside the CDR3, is GAGVSQSPSNKVTEKGKDVELRCDPISGHTALYWYRQSLGQGLEFLIYFQGNSAPDKSGLPSDRFSAERTGGSVSTLTIQRTQQEDSAVYLCASSPQPGTFSYNEQFFGPGTRLTVL.

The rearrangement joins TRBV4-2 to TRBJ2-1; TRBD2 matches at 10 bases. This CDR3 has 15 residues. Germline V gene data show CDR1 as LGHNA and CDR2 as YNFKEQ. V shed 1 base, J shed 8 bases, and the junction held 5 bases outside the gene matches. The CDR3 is CASSQGASGSYEQFF. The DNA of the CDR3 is TGTGCCAGCAGCCAAGGTGCTAGCGGGAGCTATGAGCAGTTCTTC.

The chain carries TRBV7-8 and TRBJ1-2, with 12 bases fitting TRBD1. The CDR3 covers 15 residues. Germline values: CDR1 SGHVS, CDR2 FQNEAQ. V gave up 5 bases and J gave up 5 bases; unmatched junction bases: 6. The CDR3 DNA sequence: TGTGCCAGCAGCGCGGGGACAGGGGGCGTTTATGGCTACACCTTC. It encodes CASSAGTGGVYGYTF.

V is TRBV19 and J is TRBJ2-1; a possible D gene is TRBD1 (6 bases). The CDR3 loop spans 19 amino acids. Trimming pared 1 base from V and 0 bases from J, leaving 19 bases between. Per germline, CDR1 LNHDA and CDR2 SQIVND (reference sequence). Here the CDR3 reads CASSIAPFSRGSSYNEQFF. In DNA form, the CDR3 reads TGTGCCAGTAGTATAGCGCCGTTTTCTAGGGGGAGCTCCTACAATGAGCAGTTCTTC.

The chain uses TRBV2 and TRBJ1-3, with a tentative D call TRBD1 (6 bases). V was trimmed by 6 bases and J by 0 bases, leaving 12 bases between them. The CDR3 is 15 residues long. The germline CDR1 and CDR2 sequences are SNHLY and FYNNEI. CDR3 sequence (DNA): TGTGCCAGCAGGGCTACAGGGAACTCTGGAAACACCATATATTTT. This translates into CASRATGNSGNTIYF.

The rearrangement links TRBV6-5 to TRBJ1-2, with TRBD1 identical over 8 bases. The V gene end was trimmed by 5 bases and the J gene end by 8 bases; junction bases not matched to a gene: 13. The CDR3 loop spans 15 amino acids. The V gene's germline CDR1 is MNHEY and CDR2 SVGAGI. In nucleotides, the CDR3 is TGTGCCAGCAGTAGCGAGCCGGGACAGGTCCGCGGCTACACCTTC. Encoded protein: CASSSEPGQVRGYTF.

CDR3 bases: TGTGCCAGCAGCGGGGGACAGGGTAGCTCCTACGAGCAGTACTTC. This gives the protein CASSGGQGSSYEQYF. The rearrangement joins TRBV9 to TRBJ2-7; 9 bases are a match to TRBD1. Looked up from germline, CDR1 is SGDLS and CDR2 is YYNGEE. Losses at the gene ends were 3 bases for V and 0 bases for J; bases not matched to a gene: 4. The CDR3 spans 15 residues.

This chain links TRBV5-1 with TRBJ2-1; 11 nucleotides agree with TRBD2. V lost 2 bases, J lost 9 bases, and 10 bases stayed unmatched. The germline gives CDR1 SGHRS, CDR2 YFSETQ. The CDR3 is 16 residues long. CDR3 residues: CASSFSLAGAFGEQFF. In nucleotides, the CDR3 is TGCGCCAGCAGCTTTTCACTAGCGGGAGCTTTTGGTGAGCAGTTCTTC.

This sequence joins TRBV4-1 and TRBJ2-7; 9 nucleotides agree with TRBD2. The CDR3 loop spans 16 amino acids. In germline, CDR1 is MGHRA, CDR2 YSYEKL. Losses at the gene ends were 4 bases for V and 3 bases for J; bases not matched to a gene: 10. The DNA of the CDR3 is TGCGCCAGCAGCCCCTTCGGGCGGGAGGGCCTCTACGAGCAGTACTTC. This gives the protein CASSPFGREGLYEQYF.

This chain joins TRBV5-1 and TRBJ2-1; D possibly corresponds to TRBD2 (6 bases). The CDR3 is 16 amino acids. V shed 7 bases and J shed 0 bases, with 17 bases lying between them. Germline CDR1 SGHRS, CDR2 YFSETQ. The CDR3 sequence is CASRDSIVNSYNEQFF. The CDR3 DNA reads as TGCGCCAGCCGGGACTCTATCGTAAACTCCTACAATGAGCAGTTCTTC.

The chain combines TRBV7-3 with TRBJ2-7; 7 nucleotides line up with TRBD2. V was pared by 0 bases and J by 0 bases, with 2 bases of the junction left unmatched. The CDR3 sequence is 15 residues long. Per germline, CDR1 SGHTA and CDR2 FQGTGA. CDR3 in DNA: TGTGCCAGCAGCTTAACGGGCGGGAGCTCCTACGAGCAGTACTTC. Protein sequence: CASSLTGGSSYEQYF.

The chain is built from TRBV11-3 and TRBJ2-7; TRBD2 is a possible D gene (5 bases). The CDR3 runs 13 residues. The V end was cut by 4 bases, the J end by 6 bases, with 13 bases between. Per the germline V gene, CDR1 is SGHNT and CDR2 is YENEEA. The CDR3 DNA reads TGTGCCAGCAGCTACGTCGGGGTAACCGAGCAGTACTTC. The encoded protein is CASSYVGVTEQYF.

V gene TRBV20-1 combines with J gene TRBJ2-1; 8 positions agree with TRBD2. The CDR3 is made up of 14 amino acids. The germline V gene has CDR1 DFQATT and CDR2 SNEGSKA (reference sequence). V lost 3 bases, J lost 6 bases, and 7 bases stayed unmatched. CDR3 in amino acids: CSASRTSPFNEQFF. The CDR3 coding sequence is TGCAGTGCTAGTAGGACTAGCCCCTTCAATGAGCAGTTCTTC.

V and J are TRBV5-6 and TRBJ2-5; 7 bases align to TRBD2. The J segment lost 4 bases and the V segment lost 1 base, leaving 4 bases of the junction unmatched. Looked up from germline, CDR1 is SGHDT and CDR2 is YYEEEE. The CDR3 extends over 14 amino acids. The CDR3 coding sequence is TGTGCCAGCAGCTTGTCCCCTAGCGGAGAGACCCAGTACTTC. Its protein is CASSLSPSGETQYF. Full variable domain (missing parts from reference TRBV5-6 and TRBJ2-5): DAGVTQSPTHLIKTRGQQVTLRCSPKSGHDTVSWYQQALGQGPQFIFQYYEEEERQRGNFPDRFSGHQFPNYSSELNVNALLLGDSALYLCASSLSPSGETQYFGPGTRLLVL.